This is a list of T cell receptor beta chains from one sample in a study of blood T cell repertoires in COVID-19. The protocol was immunoSEQ multiplex PCR, while the TCRdb copy is restricted to in-frame clones and leaves out a portion. The repertoire holds tens of thousands of clones, around 87% seen once, with 6.5% to 9.5% in the top ten. The sequenced sample consisted of peripheral blood. These receptor sequences come from a man aged 50 to 60 with active COVID-19. Each CDR3 is given with its conserved first and last residue. A D gene is named only where the DNA matches it firmly. Size tells how often a clone was seen (once, few, many) or the class of an expanded clone, and some rows leave it out.

v_gene	abundance	d_gene	j_gene	CDR3nt	CDR3aa
TRBV7-2	-	TRBD1	TRBJ1-2	TGTGCCAGCAGTACCCGGGACAGGGGGCCCTACTACTATGGCTACACCTTC	CASSTRDRGPYYYGYTF
TRBV6-2/TRBV6-3	once	-	TRBJ2-5	TGTGCCAGCAGTTATGGGCAGACCCAGTACTTC	CASSYGQTQYF
TRBV15	-	-	TRBJ1-1	TGTGCCACCAACTCCGACAGTGTGAACACTGAAGCTTTCTTT	CATNSDSVNTEAFF
TRBV7-2	once	TRBD2	TRBJ2-7	TGTGCCAGCAGCTCGACTAGCGGGAGGGCCTACGAGCAGTACTTC	CASSSTSGRAYEQYF
TRBV7-2	-	-	TRBJ1-2	TGTGCCAGCAGCCCCCCTGGGGCCTATGGCTACACCTTC	CASSPPGAYGYTF
TRBV6-1	-	TRBD2	TRBJ2-5	TGTGCCAGCAGTGACCTACCTCCGGGACTAGCTCAAGAGACCCAGTACTTC	CASSDLPPGLAQETQYF
TRBV7-8	-	-	TRBJ1-6	TGTGCCAGCAGCTTAGCAGATAGGGGACACTCACCCCTCCACTTT	CASSLADRGHSPLHF
TRBV6-6	-	TRBD1	TRBJ1-4	TGTGCCAGCAGCCTCCGCGAGACAGGGTATGAAAAACTGTTTTTT	CASSLRETGYEKLFF
TRBV27	-	-	TRBJ1-2	TGTGCCAGCAGACCAGGACAGAGCTATGGCTACACCTTC	CASRPGQSYGYTF
TRBV6-1	-	TRBD1	TRBJ2-5	TGTGCCAGCAGTGAATCCTTAAGGCAGGGGGCCGGCGAGACCCAGTACTTC	CASSESLRQGAGETQYF
TRBV5-1	once	TRBD1	TRBJ1-1	TGCGCCAGCAGCAATGGACAGGTCCCTGAAGCTTTCTTT	CASSNGQVPEAFF
TRBV9	-	-	TRBJ1-4	TGTGCCAGCAGTCCACCGGACAGTGAAAAACTGTTTTTT	CASSPPDSEKLFF
TRBV28	once	-	TRBJ1-4	TGTGCCAGCAGTCCGAGTTCAGGGCTAAGGGAAAAACTGTTTTTT	CASSPSSGLREKLFF
TRBV18	-	-	TRBJ2-5	TGTGCCAGCTCACCACGTTCTCGGGAAGAGACCCAGTACTTC	CASSPRSREETQYF
TRBV5-6	-	-	TRBJ1-4	TGTGCCAGCAGCCCATTCCACAGGGTAGATGGTGAAAAACTGTTTTTT	CASSPFHRVDGEKLFF
TRBV27	-	TRBD1	TRBJ2-1	TGTGCCAGCACCCCGGACAGGGGGCTCTACAATGAGCAGTTCTTC	CASTPDRGLYNEQFF
TRBV1	-	-	TRBJ2-4	TGCACCAGCACCATACCAGGGGCGGATATAAACATTCAGTACTTC	CTSTIPGADINIQYF
TRBV5-1	-	TRBD2	TRBJ2-2	TGCGCCAGCAGCTTGGTCGGGGCTAGCGGGAGCCCCGGGGAGCTGTTTTTT	CASSLVGASGSPGELFF
TRBV30	-	-	TRBJ1-3	TGTGCCGGGCACTCTGGAAACACCATATATTTT	CAGHSGNTIYF
TRBV28	-	-	TRBJ1-2	TGTGCCAGCAGTCCATCGGGGTTGGGAAGAAGAGGCTACACCTTC	CASSPSGLGRRGYTF
TRBV7-2	-	TRBD1	TRBJ2-2	TGTGCCAGCAGCTTAGAACGTCAGGGGGCGGCCGGGGAGCTGTTTTTT	CASSLERQGAAGELFF
TRBV14	-	-	TRBJ1-2	TGTGCCAGCAGCCAAACAGTTACCCTTGGCTACACCTTC	CASSQTVTLGYTF
TRBV18	-	TRBD2	TRBJ2-3	TGTGCCAGCTCACCGCGATTGACTAGCGGGGGGTCGGATACGCAGTATTTT	CASSPRLTSGGSDTQYF
TRBV5-5	-	TRBD1	TRBJ1-2	TGTGCCAGCAGCTTGGGACAGGGGTTTGAGGGCTACACCTTC	CASSLGQGFEGYTF
TRBV2	-	TRBD1	TRBJ1-1	TGTGCCAGCAGTTCCGGGACAGGGAACACTGAAGCTTTCTTT	CASSSGTGNTEAFF
TRBV5-1	-	TRBD1	TRBJ1-1	TGCGCCAGCAGCGTAGGACAGGGCCGACCTTTCTTT	CASSVGQGRPFF
TRBV19	-	TRBD1	TRBJ2-3	TGTGCCAGTAGTGACCTTCCGGGACAGGTACCAGATACGCAGTATTTT	CASSDLPGQVPDTQYF
TRBV27	-	TRBD2	TRBJ2-1	TGTGCCAGCAGCCAAGGGAGGGGCTCCTACAATGAGCAGTTCTTC	CASSQGRGSYNEQFF
TRBV19	-	TRBD2	TRBJ2-7	TGTGCCAGTAGTCCGTCGACTAGCGGGTACGAGCAGTACTTC	CASSPSTSGYEQYF
TRBV4-3	-	TRBD2	TRBJ2-3	TGCGCCAGCAGCCCCAGAAGTCTAGCGGGGGAGATAGATACGCAGTATTTT	CASSPRSLAGEIDTQYF
TRBV3-1/TRBV3-2	once	TRBD2	TRBJ2-7	TGTGCCAGCAGCCAAGTGAGCGGGGGGCCCTACGAGCAGTACTTC	CASSQVSGGPYEQYF
TRBV19	-	TRBD1	TRBJ1-2	TGTGCCAGTAGTCCCGGGACAGCGGCTGGCTACACCTTC	CASSPGTAAGYTF
TRBV4-1	-	TRBD1	TRBJ2-5	TGCGCCAGCAGCCACGCTAGGGACAGGGGGCGTTGGCCGGAGACCCAGTACTTC	CASSHARDRGRWPETQYF
TRBV11-2	-	-	TRBJ1-1	TGTGCCAGCAGCTTAGCGGGAGGAAACACTGAAGCTTTCTTT	CASSLAGGNTEAFF
TRBV11-3	-	-	TRBJ2-2	TGTGCCAGCAGCCGCGGGACGAACACCGGGGAGCTGTTTTTT	CASSRGTNTGELFF
TRBV4-1	-	-	TRBJ1-3	TGCGCCAGCAGCCAAGAATCGGTAGCAGCAAATGGAGACACCATATATTTT	CASSQESVAANGDTIYF
TRBV19	-	-	TRBJ1-5	TGTGCCAGTACCCCGACGGGGGGGCTAAATCAGCCCCAGCATTTT	CASTPTGGLNQPQHF
TRBV28	-	TRBD1	TRBJ2-5	TGTGCCAGCAGTTTTATAACAGGGGGCCAAGAGACCCAGTACTTC	CASSFITGGQETQYF
TRBV7-3	-	-	TRBJ2-5	TGTGCCAGCAGCTGGGCAGGGGGGCCAGAGACCCAGTACTTC	CASSWAGGPETQYF
TRBV9	-	TRBD1	TRBJ2-3	TGTGCCAGCAGCCATAAGGGGGCGCAAACAGATACGCAGTATTTT	CASSHKGAQTDTQYF
TRBV4-1	-	TRBD2	TRBJ2-7	TGCGCCAGCAGCCAAGGTTTCGGGGGGGCGAACTACGAGCAGTACTTC	CASSQGFGGANYEQYF
TRBV19	-	TRBD1	TRBJ1-6	TGTGCCAGTAGCCGGACAGGGGGTGGTAAGGATTCACCCCTCCACTTT	CASSRTGGGKDSPLHF
TRBV6-2/TRBV6-3	-	-	TRBJ1-5	TGTGCCAGCAGTTACTCGGCCAATCAGCCCCAGCATTTT	CASSYSANQPQHF
TRBV28	-	TRBD1	TRBJ2-6	TGTGCCAGCAAGGGACAGAGCTCTGGGGCCAACGTCCTGACTTTC	CASKGQSSGANVLTF
TRBV7-2	-	-	TRBJ2-7	TGTGCCAGCAGCCGGGACACCCTCGAGGGTCAGTACTTC	CASSRDTLEGQYF
TRBV9	-	TRBD1	TRBJ2-3	TGTGCCAGCAGCCAGGGGGCAGATACGCAGTATTTT	CASSQGADTQYF
TRBV19	-	-	TRBJ1-2	TGTGCCAGTAGGGCCGGTGGGGGCGCCGACTATGGCTACACCTTC	CASRAGGGADYGYTF
TRBV7-9	-	-	TRBJ1-1	TGTGCCAGCAGGTCGGAGTTGGACACTGAAGCTTTCTTT	CASRSELDTEAFF
TRBV3-1/TRBV3-2	-	-	TRBJ1-1	TGTGCCAGCAGCCAAGATAAACTTGGACAGAGATTTTTGAACACTGAAGCTTTCTTT	CASSQDKLGQRFLNTEAFF
TRBV5-1	-	-	TRBJ1-1	TGCGCCAGCAGCGAGACGGGGGGCACTGAAGCTTTCTTT	CASSETGGTEAFF
TRBV10-3	once	-	TRBJ1-5	TGTGCCATCAGTGAGTCTGGGGGCACTCAGCCCCAGCATTTT	CAISESGGTQPQHF
TRBV20-1	-	TRBD2	TRBJ2-7	TGCAGCGGACTAGACAACTACGAGCAGTACTTC	CSGLDNYEQYF
TRBV2	-	-	TRBJ1-1	TGTGCCAGCAGTGATGCAGGAAACACTGAAGCTTTCTTT	CASSDAGNTEAFF
TRBV2	-	-	TRBJ1-6	TGTGCCAGTCACAGGGATAGGAATTCACCCCTCCACTTT	CASHRDRNSPLHF
TRBV5-4	-	TRBD2	TRBJ2-3	TGTGCCAGCAGCTCAGCGGGAAAACTCTCGACAGATACGCAGTATTTT	CASSSAGKLSTDTQYF
TRBV19	once	-	TRBJ1-1	TGTGCCAGTGGAGCGGGGGGGAACACTGAAGCTTTCTTT	CASGAGGNTEAFF